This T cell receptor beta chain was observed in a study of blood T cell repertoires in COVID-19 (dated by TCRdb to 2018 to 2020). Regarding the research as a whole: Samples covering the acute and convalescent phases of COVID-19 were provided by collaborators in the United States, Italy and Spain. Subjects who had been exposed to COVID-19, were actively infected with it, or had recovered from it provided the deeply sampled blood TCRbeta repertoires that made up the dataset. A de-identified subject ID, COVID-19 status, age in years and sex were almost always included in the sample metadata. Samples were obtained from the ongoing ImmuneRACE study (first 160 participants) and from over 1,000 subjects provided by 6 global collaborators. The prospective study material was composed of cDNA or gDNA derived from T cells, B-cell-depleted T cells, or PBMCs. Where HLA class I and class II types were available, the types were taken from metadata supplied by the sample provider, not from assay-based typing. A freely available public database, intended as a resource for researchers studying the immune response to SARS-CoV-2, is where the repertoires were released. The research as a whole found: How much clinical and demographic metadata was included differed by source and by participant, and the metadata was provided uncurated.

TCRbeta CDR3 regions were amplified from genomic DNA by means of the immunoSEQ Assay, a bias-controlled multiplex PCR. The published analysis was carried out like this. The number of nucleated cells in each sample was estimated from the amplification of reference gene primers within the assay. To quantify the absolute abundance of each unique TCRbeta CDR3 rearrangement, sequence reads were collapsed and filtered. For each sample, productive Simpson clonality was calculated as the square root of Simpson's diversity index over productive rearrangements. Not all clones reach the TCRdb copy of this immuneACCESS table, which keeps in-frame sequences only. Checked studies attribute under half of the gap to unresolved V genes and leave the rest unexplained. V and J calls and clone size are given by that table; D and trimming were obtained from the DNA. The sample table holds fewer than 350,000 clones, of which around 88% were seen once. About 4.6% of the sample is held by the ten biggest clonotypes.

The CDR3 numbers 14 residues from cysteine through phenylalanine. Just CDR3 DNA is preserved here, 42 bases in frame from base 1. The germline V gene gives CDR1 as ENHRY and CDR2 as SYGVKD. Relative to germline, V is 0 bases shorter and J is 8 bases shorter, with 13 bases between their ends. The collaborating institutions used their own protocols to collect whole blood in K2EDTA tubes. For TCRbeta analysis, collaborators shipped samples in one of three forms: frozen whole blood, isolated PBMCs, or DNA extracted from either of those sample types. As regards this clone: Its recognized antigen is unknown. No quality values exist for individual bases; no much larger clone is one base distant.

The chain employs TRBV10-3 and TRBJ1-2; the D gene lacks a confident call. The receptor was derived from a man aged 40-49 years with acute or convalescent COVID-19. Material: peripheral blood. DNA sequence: TGTGCCATCAGTGAGTCGGGAGGGCCAAGAGGCTACACCTTC. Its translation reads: CAISESGGPRGYTF.